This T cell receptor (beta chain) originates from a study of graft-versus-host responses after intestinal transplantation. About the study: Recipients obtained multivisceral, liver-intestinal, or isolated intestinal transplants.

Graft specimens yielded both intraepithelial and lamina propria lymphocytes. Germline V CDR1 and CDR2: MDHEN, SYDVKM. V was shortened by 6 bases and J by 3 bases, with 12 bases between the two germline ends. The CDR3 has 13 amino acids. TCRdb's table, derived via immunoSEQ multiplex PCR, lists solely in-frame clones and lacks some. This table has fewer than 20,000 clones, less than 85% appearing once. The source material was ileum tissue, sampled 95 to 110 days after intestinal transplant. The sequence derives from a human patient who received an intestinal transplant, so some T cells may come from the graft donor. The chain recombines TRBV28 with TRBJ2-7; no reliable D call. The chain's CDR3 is CASRRPANYEQYF. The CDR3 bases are TGTGCCAGCAGACGACCTGCCAACTACGAGCAGTACTTC.